The clone carrying this TCR beta chain was seen a handful of times. Its antigen is not known. These data originate in a study of vaccination and CD4 T cells after COVID-19. The overall study: Convalescent patients gave post-COVID blood a median about 100 days post-diagnosis, range 35 to 161. The authors exposed cells to overlapping spike peptides derived from SARS-CoV-2, HCoV-NL63, HCoV-OC43 and HCoV-229E. Treatment of control cultures consisted of a CEFX pool, an HIV-1 Nef pool, or no peptide.

Treatment in this sample: roughly ten-day PBMC culture with coronavirus spike peptide pools or control peptides (ViraFEST assay). Each well received 2 million to 2.5 million PBMCs, cultured with around 10 IU/ml IL-2 and approximately 10 ug/ml peptide pools. There are 15 residues in the CDR3. The V and J ends lost 7 bases and 2 bases, in that order; junction bases with no gene match: 7. CDR1 is SNHLY, CDR2 FYNNEI, per germline. The Oncomine TCR Beta short-read assay was applied to DNA of cultured CD4+ T cells. Using its own MiXCR run on the PCR reads, TCRdb lists one record per CDR3 protein. Here the sample spans about 19,000 distinct CDR3 sequences, approximately 31% being singletons.

Source material: cultured CD4+ T cells from blood. This clonotype was sampled from a human donor with COVID-19. The chain has TRBV2 and TRBJ2-3; 9 bases map to TRBD2. The CDR3 coding sequence is TGTGCCAGCAAGCGGGGGGCCGGGATCACAGATACGCAGTATTTT. Translated, it gives CASKRGAGITDTQYF.